This T cell receptor (beta chain) was captured in a study of T-cell memory formation after mild COVID-19 (dated by TCRdb to 2020 to 2023). About the full investigation: TCR sequence clusters from the two donors were largely donor specific. In two donors, T-cell clones that expanded and contracted after mild COVID-19 were followed by sequencing TCRalpha and TCRbeta repertoires longitudinally. Two young, previously healthy adult volunteers, one female and one male, were included in the cohort. Beyond this particular receptor, the publication reports: From day 15 to 85, contracting clones showed balanced CD4/CD8 phenotypes, whereas a second wave of clones that expanded from day 15 to 37 leaned towards CD4+. The study included only a couple of mild cases, and larger cohorts that include severe cases with pre-infection samples were judged to be necessary. Some responding clones were detected in pre-infection memory, suggesting pre-existing cross-reactive memory T cells joined the SARS-CoV-2 response. SARS-CoV-2 specificity of the second-wave clones peaking on day 37 was not confirmed. Contracting CD4+ clones appeared mostly in the CM and EM memory subsets, whereas CD8+ clones were enriched in EMRA.

PBMCs were isolated by Ficoll-Paque density gradient centrifugation. This clonotype came up a few times. Its specific antigen is unknown. No base-level quality is on record; no much larger clone is a single base apart. TCRdb names Illumina NovaSeq 6000 as the instrument used. Using 5'RACE with constant-segment primers, TCRalpha and TCRbeta cDNA libraries were constructed, with sample barcodes and unique molecular identifiers added in the process. Trizol reagent was used to extract RNA from every sample. Libraries were amplified in two PCR steps, with a second sample barcode and Illumina TruSeq adapters added in the second step. Libraries were sequenced on an Illumina NovaSeq with 2 x 150 bp paired-end reads. Under the source paper's analysis protocol: With migec v1.2.7, reads were demultiplexed and then collapsed into UMI-guided consensus sequences. Using mixcr v2.1.11, UMI consensuses were aligned to TRA and TRB V and J templates and then assembled into clonotypes. A clonotype was counted as expanded or contracted only if both edgeR and NoisET called the change significant, with noise models trained on biological replicates. For edgeR calls, the thresholds were a false discovery rate-adjusted p below 0.01 and a log2 fold-change of 1. As an exploratory analysis of dynamics, max-normalized trajectories of the 1000 most abundant clonotypes were examined by PCA with hierarchical clustering. Each responding clone was given a CD4 or CD8 phenotype based on the CD4+ and CD8+ repertoires, which had been sequenced separately. TCRdb itself trimmed the public reads at Q25 with fastp, ran MiXCR and retained productive beta chains. Each entry is one CDR3 protein sequence, shown with its most common DNA and genes. In this record, the V and J calls reflect TCRdb's handling and not the investigators' own analysis. This sample has approximately 400,000 distinct CDR3 sequences in its table, and roughly 17% of those were observed once. Of the sample, roughly 21% falls within the top ten clones.

The CDR3 goes from the cysteine to the phenylalanine over 16 residues. Of all the DNA, just the CDR3 is kept, 48 bases in frame from base 1. A distance of 9 bases separates the germline ends of V and J, which lose 0 bases and 0 bases respectively. Sequences MNHEY (CDR1) and SVGAGI (CDR2) are obtained from the germline V gene. The clonotype was recovered from a man aged 18 to 30 who had mild COVID-19 (a few samples of this study predate the infection). The sample titles of this study are shuffled in the database, so cell type and time point are left out; the donor was told from shared clones. Material: PBMCs or a T cell subset sorted from them (not recorded which). The sequence joins TRBV6-5 to TRBJ1-3; the D gene lacks a confident call. The CDR3 protein: CASSYSYENSGNTIYF. In nucleotides, the sequence is TGTGCCAGCAGTTACTCTTACGAGAACTCTGGAAACACCATATATTTT.